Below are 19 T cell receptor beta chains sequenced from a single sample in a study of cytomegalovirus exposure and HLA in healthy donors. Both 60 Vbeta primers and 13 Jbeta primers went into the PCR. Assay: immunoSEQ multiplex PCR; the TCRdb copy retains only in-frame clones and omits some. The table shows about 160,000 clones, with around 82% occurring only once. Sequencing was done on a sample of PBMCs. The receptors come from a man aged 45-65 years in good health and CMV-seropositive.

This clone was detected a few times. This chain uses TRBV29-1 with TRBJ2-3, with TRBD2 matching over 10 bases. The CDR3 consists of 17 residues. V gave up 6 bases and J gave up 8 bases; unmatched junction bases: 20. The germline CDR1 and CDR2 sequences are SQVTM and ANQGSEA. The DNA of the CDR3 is TGCAGCGTCCCCCTTGGACTAGCGGCCTCGATACAGGGTACGCAGTATTTT. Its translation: CSVPLGLAASIQGTQYF.

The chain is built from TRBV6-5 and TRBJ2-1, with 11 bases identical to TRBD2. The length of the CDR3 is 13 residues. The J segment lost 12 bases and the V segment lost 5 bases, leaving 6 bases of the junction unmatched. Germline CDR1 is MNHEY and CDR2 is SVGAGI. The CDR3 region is CASSAALAGGQFF. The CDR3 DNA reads TGTGCCAGCAGTGCTGCGCTAGCGGGAGGGCAGTTCTTC.

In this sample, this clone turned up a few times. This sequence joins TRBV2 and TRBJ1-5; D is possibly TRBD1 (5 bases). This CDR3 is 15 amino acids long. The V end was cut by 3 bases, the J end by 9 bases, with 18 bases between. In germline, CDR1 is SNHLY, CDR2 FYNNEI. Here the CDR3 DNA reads TGTGCCAGCAGTGAGGATGCTTTAAAGGGGCGGCCCCAGCATTTT. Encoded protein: CASSEDALKGRPQHF.

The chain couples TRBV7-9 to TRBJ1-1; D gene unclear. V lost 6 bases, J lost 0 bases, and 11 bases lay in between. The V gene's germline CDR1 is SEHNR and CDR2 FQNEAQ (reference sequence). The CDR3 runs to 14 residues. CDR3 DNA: TGTGCCAGCAGACCTAGACGAATGAACACTGAAGCTTTCTTT. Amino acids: CASRPRRMNTEAFF. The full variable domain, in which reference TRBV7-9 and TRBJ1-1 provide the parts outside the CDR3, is DTGVSQNPRHKITKRGQNVTFRCDPISEHNRLYWYRQTLGQGPEFLTYFQNEAQLEKSRLLSDRFSAERPKGSFSTLEIQRTEQGDSAMYLCASRPRRMNTEAFFGQGTRLTVV.

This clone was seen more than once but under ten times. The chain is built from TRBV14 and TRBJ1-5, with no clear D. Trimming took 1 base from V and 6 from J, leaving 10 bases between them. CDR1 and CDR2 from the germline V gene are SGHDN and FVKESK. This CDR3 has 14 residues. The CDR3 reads CASSQGGEGQPQHF. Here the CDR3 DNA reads TGTGCCAGCAGCCAAGGCGGGGAGGGTCAGCCCCAGCATTTT. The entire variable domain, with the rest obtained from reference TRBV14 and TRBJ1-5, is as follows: EAGVTQFPSHSVIEKGQTVTLRCDPISGHDNLYWYRRVMGKEIKFLLHFVKESKQDESGMPNNRFLAERTGGTYSTLKVQPAELEDSGVYFCASSQGGEGQPQHFGDGTRLSIL.

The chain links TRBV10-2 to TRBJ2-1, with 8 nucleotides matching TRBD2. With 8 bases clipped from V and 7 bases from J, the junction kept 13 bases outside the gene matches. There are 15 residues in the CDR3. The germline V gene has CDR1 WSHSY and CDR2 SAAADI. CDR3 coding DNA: TGCGCCAGCCGAACCCCCGGGGGGGCCTGGAATGAGCAGTTCTTC. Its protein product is CASRTPGGAWNEQFF.

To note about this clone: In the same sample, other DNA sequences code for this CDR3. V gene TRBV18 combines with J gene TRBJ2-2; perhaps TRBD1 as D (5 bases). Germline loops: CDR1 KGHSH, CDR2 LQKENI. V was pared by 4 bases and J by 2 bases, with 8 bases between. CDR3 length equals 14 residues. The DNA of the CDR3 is TGTGCCAGCTCACAAGGGGCCAACACCGGGGAGCTGTTTTTT. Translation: CASSQGANTGELFF.

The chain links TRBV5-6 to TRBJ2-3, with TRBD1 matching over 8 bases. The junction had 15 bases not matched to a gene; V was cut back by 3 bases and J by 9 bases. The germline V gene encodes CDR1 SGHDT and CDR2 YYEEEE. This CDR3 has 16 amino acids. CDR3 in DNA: TGTGCCAGCAGCTCCGGACAGGGCCTGGTTTCACGCACGCAGTATTTT. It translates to CASSSGQGLVSRTQYF.

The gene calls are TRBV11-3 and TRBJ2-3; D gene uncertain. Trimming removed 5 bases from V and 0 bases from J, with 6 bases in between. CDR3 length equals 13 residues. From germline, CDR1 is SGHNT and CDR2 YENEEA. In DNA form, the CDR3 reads TGTGCCAGCAGCCGCAGAAGCACAGATACGCAGTATTTT. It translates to CASSRRSTDTQYF. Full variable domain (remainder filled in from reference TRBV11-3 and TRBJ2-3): EAGVVQSPRYKIIEKKQPVAFWCNPISGHNTLYWYLQNLGQGPELLIRYENEEAVDDSQLPKDRFSAERLKGVDSTLKIQPAELGDSAVYLCASSRRSTDTQYFGPGTRLTVL.

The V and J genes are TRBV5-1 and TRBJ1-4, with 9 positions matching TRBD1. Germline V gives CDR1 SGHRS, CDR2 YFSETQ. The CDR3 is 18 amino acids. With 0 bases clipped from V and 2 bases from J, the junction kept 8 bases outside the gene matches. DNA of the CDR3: TGCGCCAGCAGCTTGGCCCTACAGGGGGCTGCGACTAATGAAAAACTGTTTTTT. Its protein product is CASSLALQGAATNEKLFF.

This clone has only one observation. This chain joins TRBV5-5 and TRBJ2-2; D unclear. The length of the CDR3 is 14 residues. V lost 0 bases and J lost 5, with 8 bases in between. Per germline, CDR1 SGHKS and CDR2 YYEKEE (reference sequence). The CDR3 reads CASSLETKTGELFF. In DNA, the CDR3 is TGTGCCAGCAGCTTGGAGACAAAGACCGGGGAGCTGTTTTTT.

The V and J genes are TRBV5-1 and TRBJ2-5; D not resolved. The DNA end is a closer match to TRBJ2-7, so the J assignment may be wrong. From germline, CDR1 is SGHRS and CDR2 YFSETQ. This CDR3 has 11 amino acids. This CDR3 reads CASSSEYEQYF. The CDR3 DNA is TGCGCCAGCAGCTCGGAGTACGAGCAGTACTTC.

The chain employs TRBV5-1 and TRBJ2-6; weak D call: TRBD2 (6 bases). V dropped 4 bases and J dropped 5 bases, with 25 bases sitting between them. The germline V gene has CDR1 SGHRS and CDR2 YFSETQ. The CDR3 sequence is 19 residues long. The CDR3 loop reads CASSHKPGLLSDWANVLTF. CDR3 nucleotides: TGCGCCAGCAGCCACAAACCGGGACTCCTGTCCGACTGGGCCAACGTCCTGACTTTC.

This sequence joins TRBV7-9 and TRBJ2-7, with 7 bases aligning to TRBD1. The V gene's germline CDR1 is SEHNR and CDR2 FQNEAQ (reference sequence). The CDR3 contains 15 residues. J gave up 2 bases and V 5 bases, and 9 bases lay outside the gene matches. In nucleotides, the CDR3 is TGTGCCAGCAGCCCAGGTTACAGGGGAACCTACGAGCAGTACTTC. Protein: CASSPGYRGTYEQYF. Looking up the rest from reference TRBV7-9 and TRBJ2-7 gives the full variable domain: DTGVSQNPRHKITKRGQNVTFRCDPISEHNRLYWYRQTLGQGPEFLTYFQNEAQLEKSRLLSDRFSAERPKGSFSTLEIQRTEQGDSAMYLCASSPGYRGTYEQYFGPGTRLTVT.

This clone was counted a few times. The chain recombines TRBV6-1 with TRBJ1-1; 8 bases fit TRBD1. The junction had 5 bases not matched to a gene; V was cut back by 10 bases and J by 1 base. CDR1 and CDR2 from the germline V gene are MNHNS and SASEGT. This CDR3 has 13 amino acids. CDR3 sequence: CATLDRANTEAFF. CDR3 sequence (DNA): TGTGCCACCTTGGACAGGGCGAACACTGAAGCTTTCTTT.

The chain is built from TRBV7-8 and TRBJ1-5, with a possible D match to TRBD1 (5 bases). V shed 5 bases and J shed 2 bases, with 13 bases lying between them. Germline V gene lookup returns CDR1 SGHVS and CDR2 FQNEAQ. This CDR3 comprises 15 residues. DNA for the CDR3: TGTGCCAGCAGCGAGGCAGGGATGCGCAATCAGCCCCAGCATTTT. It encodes CASSEAGMRNQPQHF.

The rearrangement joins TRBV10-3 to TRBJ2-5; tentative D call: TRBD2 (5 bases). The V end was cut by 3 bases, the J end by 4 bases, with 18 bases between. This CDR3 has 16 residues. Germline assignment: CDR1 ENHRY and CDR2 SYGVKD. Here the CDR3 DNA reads TGTGCCATCAGTGATACAGCCTCCTCTCGGGGAGAGACCCAGTACTTC. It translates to CAISDTASSRGETQYF.

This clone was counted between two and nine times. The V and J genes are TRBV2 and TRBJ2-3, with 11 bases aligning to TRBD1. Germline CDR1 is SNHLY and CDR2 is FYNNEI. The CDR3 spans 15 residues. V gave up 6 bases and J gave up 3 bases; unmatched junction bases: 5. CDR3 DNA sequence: TGTGCCAGCAGCGCGGACAGGGGGCGGACAGATACGCAGTATTTT. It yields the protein CASSADRGRTDTQYF.

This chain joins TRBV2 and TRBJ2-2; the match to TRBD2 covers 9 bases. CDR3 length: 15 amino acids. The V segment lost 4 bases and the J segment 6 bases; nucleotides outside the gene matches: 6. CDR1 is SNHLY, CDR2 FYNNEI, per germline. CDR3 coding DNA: TGTGCCAGCAGTGTCGAGCGGGGGGCGTCCGGGGAGCTGTTTTTT. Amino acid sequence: CASSVERGASGELFF.